In this sample, the clone carrying this TCR beta chain turned up a few times. Its antigen is undetermined. Trimming pared 11 bases from V and 0 bases from J, leaving 14 bases between. The CDR3 has 15 amino acids. CDR1 and CDR2 (germline): MNHEY, SMNVEV (reference sequence). Each CDR3 protein is one row after TCRdb ran MiXCR on the reads. The table shows roughly 340,000 distinct CDR3 sequences, with around 29% occurring only once. This record comes from a study of T cell repertoires in cytomegalovirus infection. Overall study results and limits: The ex vivo response was dominated by HLA-C-restricted CMV-specific TCR beta clonotypes.

This sequence joins TRBV27 and TRBJ2-6; no clear D gene. This receptor was taken from a human donor in good health (CMV status not recorded). Some clones in this sample may be carry-over from other donors' samples. The source material was cultured PBMCs, sampled from culture after CMV antigen stimulation. The CDR3 DNA follows: TGTGCCTCCCAGTATAGGGTCTCTGGGGCCAACGTCCTGACTTTC. Translated, it gives CASQYRVSGANVLTF.